Shown below are 18 T cell receptor beta chains from a single sample sequenced in a study of cytomegalovirus exposure and HLA in healthy donors. Use of 60 Vbeta and 13 Jbeta primers characterized the PCR. Repertoires were generated with immunoSEQ multiplex PCR, while TCRdb's copy carries only in-frame clones and drops some. The repertoire holds roughly 220,000 clones, with 70% as singletons. Sequenced sample: PBMCs. The receptors shown here come from a man aged 40-49 years in good health and CMV-seropositive.

The chain combines TRBV2 with TRBJ2-7; a weak D match, TRBD2 (5 bases). Germline CDR1 SNHLY, CDR2 FYNNEI. V gave up 7 bases and J gave up 2 bases, with 9 bases separating them. CDR3 length: 12 amino acids. The CDR3 is CASNGEPYEQYF. The DNA for the CDR3 is TGTGCCAGCAACGGGGAACCCTACGAGCAGTACTTC.

The chain links TRBV25-1 to TRBJ1-6, with a tentative D call TRBD1 (5 bases). Trimming removed 4 bases from V and 5 bases from J, with 9 bases in between. Looked up from germline, CDR1 is MGHDK and CDR2 is SYGVNS. The CDR3 spans 14 residues. The DNA for the CDR3 is TGTGCCAGCAGTGGGACAAGTGATAATTCACCCCTCCACTTT. Translating gives CASSGTSDNSPLHF.

This chain joins TRBV5-1 and TRBJ2-7; 11 nucleotides align to TRBD1. The CDR3 contains 17 residues. CDR1 is SGHRS and CDR2 is YFSETQ in the germline V gene. Trimming removed 1 base from V and 3 bases from J; junction bases left unmatched: 9. CDR3 sequence: CASSLTPGQGGYYEQYF. The CDR3 DNA reads as TGCGCCAGCAGCTTGACCCCGGGACAGGGGGGGTACTACGAGCAGTACTTC. Variable domain in full (rest from reference TRBV5-1 and TRBJ2-7): KAGVTQTPRYLIKTRGQQVTLSCSPISGHRSVSWYQQTPGQGLQFLFEYFSETQRNKGNFPGRFSGRQFSNSRSEMNVSTLELGDSALYLCASSLTPGQGGYYEQYFGPGTRLTVT.

In this sample, this clone turned up a few times. This chain uses TRBV4-1 with TRBJ2-7; possible D gene TRBD2, 5 bases. V lost 2 bases and J 9 bases, leaving 17 bases between the germline ends. The CDR3 sequence is 14 residues long. Germline CDR1 and CDR2: MGHRA and YSYEKL. Here the CDR3 reads CASSQSSGWKGQYF. The CDR3 region has the DNA TGCGCCAGCAGCCAATCGTCGGGATGGAAGGGGCAGTACTTC.

This clone was detected a few times. The V gene is TRBV6-1, the J gene TRBJ2-7; possibly TRBD2 for D (6 bases). Germline V CDR1 and CDR2: MNHNS, SASEGT. Trimming took 5 bases from V and 2 from J, leaving 13 bases between them. The CDR3 covers 14 residues. CDR3 loop: CASSPRGVPYEQYF. The DNA for the CDR3 is TGTGCCAGCAGTCCCCGCGGGGTGCCCTACGAGCAGTACTTC.

The CDR3 DNA reads TGCGCCAGCAGCCAAGAACACAGGGTAAACACCGGGGAGCTGTTTTTT. Amino acid sequence: CASSQEHRVNTGELFF. The J gene is TRBJ2-2, the V gene TRBV4-1, with a tentative D call TRBD1 (6 bases). V was trimmed by 0 bases and J by 2 bases, leaving 10 bases between them. CDR3 length: 16 amino acids. CDR1 and CDR2 (germline): MGHRA, YSYEKL.

The chain couples TRBV5-1 to TRBJ2-7; TRBD1 is a possible D gene (5 bases). The CDR3 contains 13 residues. The ends were cut back, 3 bases at V and 0 bases at J, with 7 bases in the middle. The germline CDR1 and CDR2 sequences are SGHRS and YFSETQ. The CDR3 DNA reads as TGCGCCAGCAGCTACGACAGCTCCTACGAGCAGTACTTC. Its protein product is CASSYDSSYEQYF.

The chain has TRBV6-1 and TRBJ1-2; TRBD1 aligns across 7 bases. V was clipped by 2 bases and J by 2 bases; unmatched bases: 2. Germline V gives CDR1 MNHNS, CDR2 SASEGT. The CDR3 is 14 amino acids. The CDR3 protein is CASSEPGQNYGYTF. In nucleotides, the CDR3 is TGTGCCAGCAGTGAACCGGGACAGAACTATGGCTACACCTTC.

This clone was detected a few times. Here the CDR3 DNA reads TGTGCCAGCGGGGACAGGGCCCTCTCTGGGGCCAACGTCCTGACTTTC. Translation: CASGDRALSGANVLTF. The chain links TRBV19 to TRBJ2-6; 9 nucleotides line up with TRBD1. The CDR3 is 16 amino acids. The germline V gene encodes CDR1 LNHDA and CDR2 SQIVND (reference sequence). Losses at the gene ends were 9 bases for V and 0 bases for J; bases not matched to a gene: 6.

The chain combines TRBV7-2 with TRBJ2-7; the match to TRBD2 covers 9 bases. From germline, CDR1 is SGHTA and CDR2 FQGNSA. V shed 4 bases and J 11 bases; nucleotides not matched to a gene: 9. The CDR3 covers 13 residues. The CDR3 spells CASSSGASGVKYF. Written as DNA, the CDR3 is TGTGCCAGCAGCTCGGGGGCTAGCGGGGTGAAGTACTTC.

This chain connects TRBV12-5 to TRBJ1-1; TRBD1 is a possible D gene (6 bases). The CDR3 is 13 residues long. Per the germline V gene, CDR1 is LGHNT and CDR2 is FRNRAP. V shed 7 bases and J shed 6 bases, with 15 bases lying between them. The CDR3 nucleotides read TGTGCTAGTGCCAGACACGACAGGTCTGAAGCTTTCTTT. Translation: CASARHDRSEAFF.

The chain couples TRBV2 to TRBJ1-6, with TRBD1 matching 8 bases. The germline CDR1 and CDR2 sequences are SNHLY and FYNNEI. The CDR3 has 16 amino acids. The junction had 6 bases not matched to a gene; V was cut back by 6 bases and J by 2 bases. The CDR3 sequence is CASRAAGGPYNSPLHF. The DNA of the CDR3 is TGTGCCAGCAGGGCCGCAGGGGGCCCCTATAATTCACCCCTCCACTTT.

This clone was seen only a few times. The chain is built from TRBV6-6 and TRBJ1-1; D unclear. This CDR3 is built from 14 residues. Germline V gene sequence: CDR1 MNHNY, CDR2 SVGAGI (reference sequence). The V end lost 6 bases, the J end lost 1 base, and 12 bases lay between the germline ends. The CDR3 spells CASSLQKSNTEAFF. The CDR3 DNA follows: TGTGCCAGCAGCCTACAGAAATCGAACACTGAAGCTTTCTTT.

This clone turned up a few times. This chain uses TRBV4-2 with TRBJ1-2, with D possibly matching TRBD1 (5 bases). The CDR3 contains 16 residues. The ends were cut back, 0 bases at V and 4 bases at J, with 15 bases in the middle. CDR1 is LGHNA, CDR2 YNFKEQ, per germline. CDR3 sequence (DNA): TGTGCCAGCAGCCAAGATTCATCGGGGGGGGTCTATGGCTACACCTTC. It specifies CASSQDSSGGVYGYTF.

The J gene is TRBJ2-7, the V gene TRBV6-1; possibly TRBD1 for D (5 bases). Germline V lookup: CDR1 MNHNS, CDR2 SASEGT. Trimming cost V 5 bases and J 2 bases, with 13 bases left between them. The CDR3 covers 14 residues. In nucleotides, the CDR3 is TGTGCCAGCAGTCCCCCGACAGTTCCCTACGAGCAGTACTTC. Translation gives CASSPPTVPYEQYF.

This clone was found once. Germline is not matched at one junction end, which may reflect a read error. The rearrangement joins TRBV7-9 to TRBJ2-6, with a weak D call TRBD1 (6 bases). The CDR3 length is 17 residues. Germline V lookup: CDR1 SEHNR, CDR2 FQNEAQ (reference sequence). In DNA form, the CDR3 reads TGTTCCAGCAGCCCAATAGGGGGAAGCTCTGGGGCCAACGTCCTGACTTTC. Translation gives CSSSPIGGSSGANVLTF. Variable domain in full (rest from reference TRBV7-9 and TRBJ2-6): DTGVSQNPRHKITKRGQNVTFRCDPISEHNRLYWYRQTLGQGPEFLTYFQNEAQLEKSRLLSDRFSAERPKGSFSTLEIQRTEQGDSAMYLCSSSPIGGSSGANVLTFGAGSRLTVL.

In this sample, this clone turned up a few times. DNA for the CDR3: TGTGCCAGCAGCTTAGGGACACAAAGGTCGCGGGGGGCCAACGTCCTGACTTTC. Protein sequence: CASSLGTQRSRGANVLTF. This rearrangement joins TRBV11-2 to TRBJ2-6; TRBD1 is a possible D gene (5 bases). With 1 base removed from V and 4 bases from J, the gap between germline ends came to 17 bases. The germline V gene has CDR1 SGHAT and CDR2 FQNNGV. The CDR3 is made up of 18 amino acids.

This clone was seen only once. The V call is TRBV11-1, the J call TRBJ2-5; TRBD2 agrees at 9 bases. J lost 0 bases, V lost 5 bases, and 4 bases had no gene match. This CDR3 has 15 amino acids. In germline, CDR1 is SGHAT, CDR2 FQDESV (reference sequence). The CDR3 region is CASSMVAGDQETQYF. CDR3 DNA sequence: TGTGCCAGCAGCATGGTAGCGGGGGACCAAGAGACCCAGTACTTC. The whole variable domain, filled in from reference TRBV11-1 and TRBJ2-5, reads EAEVAQSPRYKITEKSQAVAFWCDPISGHATLYWYRQILGQGPELLVQFQDESVVDDSQLPKDRFSAERLKGVDSTLKIQPAELGDSAMYLCASSMVAGDQETQYFGPGTRLLVL.